This record looks at one T cell receptor beta chain sequence and its context. CDR1 and CDR2 from the germline V gene are SGHRS and YFSETQ. This CDR3 has 17 amino acids. V shed 4 bases and J 4 bases; nucleotides not matched to a gene: 13. Sequenced by immunoSEQ multiplex PCR; TCRdb stores in-frame clones only, minus some. There are tens of thousands of clones in the sample; 80% to 95% occur only once, and roughly 0.23% lies in the top ten. The entry originates in a study of T cell changes during pregnancy in multiple sclerosis. The sequences come from CD4+ T cells from peripheral blood mononuclear cells, collected in the third trimester of pregnancy. This receptor was obtained from a female donor with multiple sclerosis, enrolled in a pregnancy study. The chain joins TRBV5-1 to TRBJ2-1, with 8 bases identical to TRBD2. Here the CDR3 reads CASSKRSSGSGYNEQFF. CDR3 sequence (DNA): TGCGCCAGCAGCAAGCGGTCAAGCGGGAGTGGGTACAATGAGCAGTTCTTC.